This T cell receptor beta chain came from a study of tumor-infiltrating lymphocytes in primary liver carcinoma. Unsorted whole blood supplied the RNA, and germline DNA was extracted too. The authors made TCR beta cDNA from about 500 ng total RNA with a constant-region primer. Slightly modified ARM-PCR, run as three nested multiplex PCR rounds, produced the TCR beta libraries. TCRdb re-derived calls from the multiplex PCR reads in MiXCR, one entry per CDR3 protein. The table includes 320,000 or so distinct CDR3 sequences, more than 55% detected once. This clonotype occurred many times. The sequenced sample consisted of peripheral blood. The sequence came from a man in his forties or fifties with primary liver carcinoma and hepatitis B virus infection.

Here the CDR3 DNA reads TGTGCCAGCACGGGACAGGCGAACACCGGGGAGCTGTTTTTT. Residues: CASTGQANTGELFF. The genes are TRBV6-1 and TRBJ2-2; 8 nucleotides line up with TRBD1. CDR3 length equals 14 residues. V shed 7 bases, J shed 0 bases, and the junction held 1 base outside the gene matches. CDR1 MNHNS and CDR2 SASEGT come from the germline V gene.